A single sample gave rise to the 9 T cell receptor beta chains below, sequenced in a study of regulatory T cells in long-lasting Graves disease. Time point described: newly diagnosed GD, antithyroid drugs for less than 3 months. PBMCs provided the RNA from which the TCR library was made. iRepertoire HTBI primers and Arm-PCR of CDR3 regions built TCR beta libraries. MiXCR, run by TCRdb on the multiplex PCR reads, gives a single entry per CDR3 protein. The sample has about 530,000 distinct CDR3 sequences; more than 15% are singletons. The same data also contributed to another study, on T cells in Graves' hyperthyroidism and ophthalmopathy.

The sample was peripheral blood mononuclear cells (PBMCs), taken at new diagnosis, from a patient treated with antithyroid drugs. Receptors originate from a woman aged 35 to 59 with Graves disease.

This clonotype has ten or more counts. The CDR3 here is CASSVGPVQYGYTF. DNA of the CDR3: TGTGCCAGCAGCGTAGGGCCAGTCCAATATGGCTACACCTTC. The chain links TRBV9 to TRBJ1-2; D uncertain. The V gene lost 0 bases and the J gene lost 5 bases, with 11 bases spanning the gap. The CDR3 has 14 residues. CDR1 is SGDLS and CDR2 is YYNGEE in the germline V gene.

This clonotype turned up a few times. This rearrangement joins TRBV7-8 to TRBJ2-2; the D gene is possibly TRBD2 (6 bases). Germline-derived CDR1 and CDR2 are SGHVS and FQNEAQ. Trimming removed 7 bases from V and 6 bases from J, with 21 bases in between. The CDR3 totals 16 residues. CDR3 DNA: TGTGCCAGCACCCAACATTGGGGAGCGGGTTCCGGGGAGCTGTTTTTT. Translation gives CASTQHWGAGSGELFF.

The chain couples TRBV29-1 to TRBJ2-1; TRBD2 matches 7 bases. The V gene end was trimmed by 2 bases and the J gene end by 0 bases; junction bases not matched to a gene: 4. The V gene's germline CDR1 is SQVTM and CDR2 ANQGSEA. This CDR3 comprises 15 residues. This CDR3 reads CSVESSSGSYNEQFF. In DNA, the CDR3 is TGCAGCGTTGAAAGCTCTAGCGGCTCCTACAATGAGCAGTTCTTC.

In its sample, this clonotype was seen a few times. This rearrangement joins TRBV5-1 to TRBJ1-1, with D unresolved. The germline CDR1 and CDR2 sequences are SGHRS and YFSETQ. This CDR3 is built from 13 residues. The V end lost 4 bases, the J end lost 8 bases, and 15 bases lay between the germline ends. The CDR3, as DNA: TGCGCCAGCAGCCCACGCTCCGGGCAGGAAGCTTTCTTT. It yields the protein CASSPRSGQEAFF.

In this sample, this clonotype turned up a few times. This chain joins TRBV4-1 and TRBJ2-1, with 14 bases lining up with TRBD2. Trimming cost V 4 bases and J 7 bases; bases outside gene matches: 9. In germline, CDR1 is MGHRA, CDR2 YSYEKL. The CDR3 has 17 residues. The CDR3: CASSPRLAGGPQNEQFF. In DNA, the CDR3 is TGCGCCAGCAGCCCTAGACTAGCGGGGGGGCCACAAAATGAGCAGTTCTTC.

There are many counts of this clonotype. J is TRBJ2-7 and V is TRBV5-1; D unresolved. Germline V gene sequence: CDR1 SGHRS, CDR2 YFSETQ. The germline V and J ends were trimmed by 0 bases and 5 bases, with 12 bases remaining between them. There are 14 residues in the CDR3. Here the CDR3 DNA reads TGCGCCAGCAGCTTGGGCAGGTCGTTAGACGAGCAGTACTTC. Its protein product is CASSLGRSLDEQYF. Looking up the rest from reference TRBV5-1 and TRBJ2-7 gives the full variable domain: KAGVTQTPRYLIKTRGQQVTLSCSPISGHRSVSWYQQTPGQGLQFLFEYFSETQRNKGNFPGRFSGRQFSNSRSEMNVSTLELGDSALYLCASSLGRSLDEQYFGPGTRLTVT.

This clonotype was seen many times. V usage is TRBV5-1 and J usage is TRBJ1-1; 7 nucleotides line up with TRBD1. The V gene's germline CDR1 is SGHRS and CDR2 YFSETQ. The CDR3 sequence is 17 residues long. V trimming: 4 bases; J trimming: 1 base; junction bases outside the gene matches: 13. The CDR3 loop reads CASSPVVGGRWNTEAFF. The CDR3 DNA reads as TGCGCCAGCAGCCCGGTGGTAGGGGGCAGGTGGAACACTGAAGCTTTCTTT.

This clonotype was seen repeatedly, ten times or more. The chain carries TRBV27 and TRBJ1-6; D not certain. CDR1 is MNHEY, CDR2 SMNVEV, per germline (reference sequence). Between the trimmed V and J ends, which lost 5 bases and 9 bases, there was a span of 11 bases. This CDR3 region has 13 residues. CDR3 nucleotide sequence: TGTGCCAGCAGTGTCCTTGAGGGTTCACCCCTCCACTTT. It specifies CASSVLEGSPLHF.

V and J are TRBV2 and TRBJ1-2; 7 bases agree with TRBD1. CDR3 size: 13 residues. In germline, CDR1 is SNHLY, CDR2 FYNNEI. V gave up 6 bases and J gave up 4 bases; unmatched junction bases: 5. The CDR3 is CASRTGNGYGYTF. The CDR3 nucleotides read TGTGCCAGCAGGACAGGGAACGGCTATGGCTACACCTTC.